A single sample is the source of the 3 T cell receptor beta chains below, sequenced in a study of CD4 T cells in relation to SARS-CoV-2 and coronaviruses. The unexposed donors gave CD4+ T cells in about 2011-2019, prior to COVID-19. The cells were cultured for about ten days before CD4+ T cells were isolated. Clones were read by immunoSEQ multiplex PCR, and TCRdb kept only the in-frame ones, dropping some. The profile covers roughly 20,000 clones, with around 66% appearing a single time and 11% taken by the ten largest. No cognate antigen is known for these TCRs. The specimen was CD4+ T cells from PBMCs, cultured in vitro. All receptors come from a human donor in good health.

The chain carries TRBV20-1 and TRBJ2-7; TRBD1 might be the D (6 bases). V lost 3 bases and J lost 2, with 11 bases in between. This CDR3 is 13 amino acids long. Germline V CDR1 and CDR2: DFQATT, SNEGSKA (reference sequence). CDR3 region: CSASRQGTYEQYF. In DNA, the CDR3 is TGCAGTGCTAGTAGGCAGGGGACCTACGAGCAGTACTTC.

The genes are TRBV7-9 and TRBJ2-1; 15 nucleotides match TRBD2. The CDR3 length is 19 residues. Germline CDR1 reads SEHNR; CDR2 reads FQNEAQ (reference sequence). The trim removed 4 bases at V and 3 bases at J, leaving 10 bases unmatched. The CDR3 DNA is TGTGCCAGCAGCTCGACCGGGACTAGCGGGGGGACCTACTACAATGAGCAGTTCTTC. As protein: CASSSTGTSGGTYYNEQFF.

The CDR3 protein is CASSYQGAIFGYTF. In DNA, the CDR3 is TGTGCCAGCAGCTACCAGGGGGCAATTTTTGGCTACACCTTC. This rearrangement joins TRBV2 to TRBJ1-2; 8 bases map to TRBD1. CDR3 size: 14 residues. Germline V gives CDR1 SNHLY, CDR2 FYNNEI. V shed 6 bases, J shed 7 bases, and the junction held 10 bases outside the gene matches.